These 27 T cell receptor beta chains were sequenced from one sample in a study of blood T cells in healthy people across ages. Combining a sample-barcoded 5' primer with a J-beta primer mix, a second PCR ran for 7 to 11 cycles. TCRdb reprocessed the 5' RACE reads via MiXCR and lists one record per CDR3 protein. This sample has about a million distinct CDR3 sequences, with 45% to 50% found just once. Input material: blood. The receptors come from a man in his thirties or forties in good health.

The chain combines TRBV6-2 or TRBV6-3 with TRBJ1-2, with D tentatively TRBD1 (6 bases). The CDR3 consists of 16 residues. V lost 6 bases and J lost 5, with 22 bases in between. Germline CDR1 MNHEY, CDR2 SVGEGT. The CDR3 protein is CASSPAWQGSRYGYTF. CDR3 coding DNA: TGTGCCAGCAGCCCAGCCTGGCAGGGGTCACGTTATGGCTACACCTTC.

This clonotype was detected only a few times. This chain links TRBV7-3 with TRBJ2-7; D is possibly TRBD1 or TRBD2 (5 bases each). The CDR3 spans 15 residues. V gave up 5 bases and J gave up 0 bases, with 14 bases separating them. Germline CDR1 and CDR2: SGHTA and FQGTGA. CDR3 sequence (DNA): TGTGCCAGCAGCCTATCGGGACGGAGCTCCTACGAGCAGTACTTC. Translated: CASSLSGRSSYEQYF.

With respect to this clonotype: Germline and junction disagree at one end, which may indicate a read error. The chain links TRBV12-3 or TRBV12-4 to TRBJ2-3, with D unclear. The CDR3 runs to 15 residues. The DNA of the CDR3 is TGTGCCAGCAGTTCGCAGTGTGTGTGCACAGATACGCAATATTTT. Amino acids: CASSSQCVCTDTQYF.

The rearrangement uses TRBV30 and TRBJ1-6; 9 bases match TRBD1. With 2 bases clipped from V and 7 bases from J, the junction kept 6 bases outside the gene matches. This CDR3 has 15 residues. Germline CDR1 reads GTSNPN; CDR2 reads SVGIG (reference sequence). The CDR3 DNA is TGTGCCTGGAGTCCCCGGACAGGGGAGAATTCACCCCTCCACTTT. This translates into CAWSPRTGENSPLHF.

This chain's CDR3 is CASSGGLAQGENEQFF. In nucleotides, the CDR3 is TGTGCCAGCAGCGGGGGACTAGCCCAGGGAGAGAATGAGCAGTTCTTC. The chain combines TRBV5-5 with TRBJ2-1, with 9 bases identical to TRBD2. With 4 bases clipped from V and 7 bases from J, the junction kept 12 bases outside the gene matches. Germline values: CDR1 SGHKS, CDR2 YYEKEE (reference sequence). The CDR3 sequence is 16 residues long.

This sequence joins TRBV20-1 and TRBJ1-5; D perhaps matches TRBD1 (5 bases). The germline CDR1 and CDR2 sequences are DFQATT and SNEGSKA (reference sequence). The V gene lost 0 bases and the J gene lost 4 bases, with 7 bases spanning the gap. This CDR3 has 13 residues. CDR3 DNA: TGCAGTGCTAGAGAACAGGAAAATCAGCCCCAGCATTTT. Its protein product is CSAREQENQPQHF.

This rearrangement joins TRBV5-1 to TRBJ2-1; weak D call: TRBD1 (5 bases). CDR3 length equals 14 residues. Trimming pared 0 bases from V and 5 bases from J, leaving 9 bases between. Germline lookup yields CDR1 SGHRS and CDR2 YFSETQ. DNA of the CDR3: TGCGCCAGCAGCTTGGCAGGGTCGAACAATGAGCAGTTCTTC. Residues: CASSLAGSNNEQFF. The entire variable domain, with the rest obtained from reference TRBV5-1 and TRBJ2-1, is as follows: KAGVTQTPRYLIKTRGQQVTLSCSPISGHRSVSWYQQTPGQGLQFLFEYFSETQRNKGNFPGRFSGRQFSNSRSEMNVSTLELGDSALYLCASSLAGSNNEQFFGPGTRLTVL.

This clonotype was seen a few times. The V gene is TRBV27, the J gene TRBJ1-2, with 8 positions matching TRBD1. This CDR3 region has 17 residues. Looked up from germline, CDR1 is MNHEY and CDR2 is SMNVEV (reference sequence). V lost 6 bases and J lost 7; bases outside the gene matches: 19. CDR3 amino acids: CASRGVLDRVDLGGYTF. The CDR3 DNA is TGTGCCAGCAGAGGGGTGTTGGACAGGGTAGATTTAGGTGGCTACACCTTC.

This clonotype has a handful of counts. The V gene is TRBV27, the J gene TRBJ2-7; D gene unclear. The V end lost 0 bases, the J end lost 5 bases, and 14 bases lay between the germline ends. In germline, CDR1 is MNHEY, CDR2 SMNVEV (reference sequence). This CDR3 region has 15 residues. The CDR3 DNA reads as TGTGCCAGCAGTTTATCTGATTCATCCCAACACGAGCAGTACTTC. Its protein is CASSLSDSSQHEQYF.

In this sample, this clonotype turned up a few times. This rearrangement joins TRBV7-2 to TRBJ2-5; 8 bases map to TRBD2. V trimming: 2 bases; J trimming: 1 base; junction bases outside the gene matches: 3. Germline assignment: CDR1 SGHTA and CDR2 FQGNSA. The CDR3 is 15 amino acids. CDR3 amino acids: CASSLQRGSQETQYF. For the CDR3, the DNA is TGTGCCAGCAGCTTACAGCGGGGGTCCCAAGAGACCCAGTACTTC.

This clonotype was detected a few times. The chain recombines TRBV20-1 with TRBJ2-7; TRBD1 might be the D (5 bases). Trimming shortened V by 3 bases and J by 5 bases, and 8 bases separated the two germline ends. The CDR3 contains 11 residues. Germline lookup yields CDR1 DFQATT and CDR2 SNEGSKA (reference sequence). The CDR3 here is CSASTGNEQYF. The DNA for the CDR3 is TGCAGTGCTAGCACAGGCAACGAGCAGTACTTC.

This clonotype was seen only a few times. The CDR3 reads CASSPENTEAFF. The CDR3 DNA sequence: TGTGCCAGCAGCCCCGAAAACACTGAAGCTTTCTTT. The chain is built from TRBV3-1 and TRBJ1-1; D is unclear. This CDR3 contains 12 residues. V was pared by 4 bases and J by 2 bases, with 5 bases between. Germline V gives CDR1 LGHDT, CDR2 YNNKEL (reference sequence).

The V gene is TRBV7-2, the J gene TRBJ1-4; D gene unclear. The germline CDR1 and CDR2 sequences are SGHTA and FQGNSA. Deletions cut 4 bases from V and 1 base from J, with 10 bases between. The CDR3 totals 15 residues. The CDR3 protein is CASSSPEGTNEKLFF. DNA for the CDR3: TGTGCCAGCAGCTCACCGGAGGGAACTAATGAAAAACTGTTTTTT.

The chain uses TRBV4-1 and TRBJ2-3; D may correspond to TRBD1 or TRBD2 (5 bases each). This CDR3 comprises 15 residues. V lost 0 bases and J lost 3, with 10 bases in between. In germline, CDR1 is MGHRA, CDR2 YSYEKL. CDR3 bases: TGCGCCAGCAGCCAAGATGGGGACGTTACAGATACGCAGTATTTT. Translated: CASSQDGDVTDTQYF.

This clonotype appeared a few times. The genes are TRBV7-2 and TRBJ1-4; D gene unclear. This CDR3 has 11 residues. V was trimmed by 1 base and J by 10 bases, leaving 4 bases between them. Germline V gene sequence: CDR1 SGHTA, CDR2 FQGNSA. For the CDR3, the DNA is TGTGCCAGCAGCTTAGGGGTAAAACTGTTTTTT. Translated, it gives CASSLGVKLFF.

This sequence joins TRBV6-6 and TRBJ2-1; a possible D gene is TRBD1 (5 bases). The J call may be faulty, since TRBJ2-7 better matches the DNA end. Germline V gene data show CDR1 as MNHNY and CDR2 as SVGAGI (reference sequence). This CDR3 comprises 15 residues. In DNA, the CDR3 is TGTGCCAGCACCCCCGACAGTAGCTCCTACAATGAGCAGTACTTC. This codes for CASTPDSSSYNEQYF.

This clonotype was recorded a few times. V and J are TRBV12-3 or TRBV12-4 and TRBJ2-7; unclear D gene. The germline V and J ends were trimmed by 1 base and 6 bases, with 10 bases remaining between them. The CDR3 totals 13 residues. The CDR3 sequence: CASSLELRFEQYF. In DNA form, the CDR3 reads TGTGCCAGCAGTTTAGAGCTCCGCTTCGAGCAGTACTTC.

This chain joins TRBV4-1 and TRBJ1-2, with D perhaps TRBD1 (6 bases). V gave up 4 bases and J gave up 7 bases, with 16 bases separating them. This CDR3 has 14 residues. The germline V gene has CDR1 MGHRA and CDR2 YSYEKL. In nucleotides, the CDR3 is TGCGCCAGCAGCCTCACTCGGACAGATGGTGGCTACACCTTC. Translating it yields CASSLTRTDGGYTF.

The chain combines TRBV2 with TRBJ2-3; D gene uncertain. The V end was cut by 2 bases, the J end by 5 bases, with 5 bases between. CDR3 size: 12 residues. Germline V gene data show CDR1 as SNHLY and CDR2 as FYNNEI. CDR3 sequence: CASSEFLDTQYF. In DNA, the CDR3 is TGTGCCAGCAGTGAATTTCTAGATACGCAGTATTTT.

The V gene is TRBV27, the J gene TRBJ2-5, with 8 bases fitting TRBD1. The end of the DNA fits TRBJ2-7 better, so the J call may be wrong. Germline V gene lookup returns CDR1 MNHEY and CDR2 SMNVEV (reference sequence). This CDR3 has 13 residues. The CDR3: CASSGDRNYEQYF. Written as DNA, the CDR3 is TGTGCCAGCAGTGGGGACAGGAACTACGAGCAGTACTTC.

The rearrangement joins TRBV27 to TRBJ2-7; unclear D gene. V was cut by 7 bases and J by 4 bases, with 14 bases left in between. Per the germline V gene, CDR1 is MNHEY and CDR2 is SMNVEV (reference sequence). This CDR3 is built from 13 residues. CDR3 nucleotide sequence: TGTGCCAGCATTCGCCCTGATGGATACGAGCAGTACTTC. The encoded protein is CASIRPDGYEQYF.

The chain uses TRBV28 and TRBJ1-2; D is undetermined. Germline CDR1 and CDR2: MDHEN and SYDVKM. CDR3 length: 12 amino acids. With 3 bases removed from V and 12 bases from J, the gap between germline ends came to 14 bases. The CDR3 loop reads CASSFDGGGHTF. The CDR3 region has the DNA TGTGCCAGCAGTTTTGACGGTGGCGGCCACACCTTC.

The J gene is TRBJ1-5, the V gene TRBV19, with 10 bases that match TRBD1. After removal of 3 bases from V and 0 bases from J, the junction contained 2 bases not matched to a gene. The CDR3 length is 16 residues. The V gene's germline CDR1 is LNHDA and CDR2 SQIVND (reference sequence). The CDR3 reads CASSIWTGGSNQPQHF. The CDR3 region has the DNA TGTGCCAGTAGTATTTGGACAGGGGGTAGCAATCAGCCCCAGCATTTT.

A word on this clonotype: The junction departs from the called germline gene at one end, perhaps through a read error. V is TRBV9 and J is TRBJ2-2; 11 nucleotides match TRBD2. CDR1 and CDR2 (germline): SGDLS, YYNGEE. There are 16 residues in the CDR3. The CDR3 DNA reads TGTGCCAGCAGCGCACGACTAGCGGGGAACCCCGGGGAGCTGTTTTTT. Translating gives CASSARLAGNPGELFF.

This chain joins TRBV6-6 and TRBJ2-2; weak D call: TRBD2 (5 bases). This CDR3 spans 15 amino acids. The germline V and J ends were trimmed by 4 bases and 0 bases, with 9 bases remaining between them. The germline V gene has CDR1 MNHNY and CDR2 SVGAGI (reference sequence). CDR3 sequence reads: CASSSDSANTGELFF. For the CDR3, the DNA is TGTGCCAGCAGTTCGGACTCCGCGAACACCGGGGAGCTGTTTTTT.

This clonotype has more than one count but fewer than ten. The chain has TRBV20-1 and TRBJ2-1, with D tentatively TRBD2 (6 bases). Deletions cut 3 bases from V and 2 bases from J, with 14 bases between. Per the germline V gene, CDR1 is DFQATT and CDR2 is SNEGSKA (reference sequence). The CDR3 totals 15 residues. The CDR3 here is CSASPGDAAYNEQFF. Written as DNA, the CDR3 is TGCAGTGCTAGTCCGGGGGATGCGGCCTACAATGAGCAGTTCTTC.

DNA of the CDR3: TGCAGTGCGAGACAGGGGTCAGATACGCAGTATTTT. It encodes CSARQGSDTQYF. V usage is TRBV20-1 and J usage is TRBJ2-3, with 8 bases identical to TRBD1. Germline V gene sequence: CDR1 DFQATT, CDR2 SNEGSKA (reference sequence). V lost 6 bases and J lost 4; bases outside the gene matches: 3. This CDR3 has 12 amino acids.